This T cell receptor beta chain was observed in a study of Graves' ophthalmopathy and Graves' hyperthyroidism. TCR beta CDR3 regions were amplified from RNA transcripts. Investigators did first-round RT-PCR with HTBI primers, then second-round multiplex PCR. One entry per CDR3 protein, called by TCRdb with MiXCR from the multiplex PCR reads. The sample has about 640,000 distinct CDR3 sequences; 35% to 50% are singletons. Study-level points and caveats: Ophthalmopathy and stable hyperthyroidism were discriminated by a 13-signature model, with about 90% sensitivity and approximately 78% specificity.

Germline-derived CDR1 and CDR2 are SGHVS and FQNEAQ. The CDR3 extends over 16 amino acids. Trimming cost V 0 bases and J 4 bases, with 16 bases left between them. This clonotype was counted at least ten times. Its specificity is not known. This TCR was recovered from an adult man with Graves' ophthalmopathy. The specimen sequenced was peripheral blood. J is TRBJ2-7 and V is TRBV7-8, with D perhaps matching TRBD1 (6 bases). The CDR3: CASSLAARTVSYEQYF. The CDR3 nucleotides are TGTGCCAGCAGCTTAGCGGCCCGGACAGTTTCTTACGAGCAGTACTTC.